The rows below give T cell receptor beta chains drawn from one sample of a study of blood T cell dynamics during melanoma immunotherapy. TCRdb's table, derived via immunoSEQ multiplex PCR, lists solely in-frame clones and lacks some. Of some 11,000 clones in the sample, about nine tenths are singletons; the top ten hold less than 25%. Material: blood, obtained from a patient treated with checkpoint blockade. The receptors here all came from a human donor with melanoma. The CDR3 runs from the conserved cysteine through the conserved F or W. D genes are given only for firm matches. Expanded clones are given a class, and other clones once, few, many or no size at all.

j_gene,v_gene,abundance,d_gene,CDR3aa,CDR3nt
TRBJ2-7,TRBV6-1,NA,NA,CASSVRRDPYEQYF,TGTGCCAGCAGTGTCCGACGGGACCCCTACGAGCAGTACTTC
TRBJ1-4,TRBV28,NA,NA,CASSPVGEKLFF,TGTGCCAGCAGCCCCGTGGGTGAAAAACTGTTTTTT
TRBJ2-1,TRBV2,NA,TRBD2,CASSEVGGNNEQFF,TGTGCCAGCAGTGAAGTGGGAGGGAACAATGAGCAGTTCTTC
TRBJ2-1,TRBV5-1,NA,NA,CASSFGGYNEQFF,TGCGCCAGCAGCTTCGGGGGCTACAATGAGCAGTTCTTC
TRBJ2-1,TRBV28,NA,NA,CASSSQSRGVLNEQFF,TGTGCCAGCAGTTCCCAGAGTCGCGGGGTACTAAATGAGCAGTTCTTC
TRBJ2-7,TRBV27,NA,NA,CASSFGGTLYEQYF,TGTGCCAGCAGTTTCGGAGGAACACTATACGAGCAGTACTTC
TRBJ1-2,TRBV15,NA,TRBD1,CATSRGAGTAGNTF,TGTGCCACCAGCAGAGGGGCAGGGACAGCTGGAAACACCTTC
TRBJ1-2,TRBV9,NA,NA,CASSVDGGYTF,TGTGCCAGCAGCGTCGACGGAGGCTACACCTTC
TRBJ2-7,TRBV6-5,NA,NA,CASSTGSSYEQYF,TGTGCCAGCAGCACGGGGTCATCCTACGAGCAGTACTTC
TRBJ1-1,TRBV4-2,NA,NA,CASSQGRLNTEAFF,TGTGCCAGCAGCCAGGGCAGGTTGAACACTGAAGCTTTCTTT
TRBJ2-3,TRBV28,NA,NA,CASRGAGRGTQYF,TGTGCCAGCAGGGGGGCGGGAAGGGGTACGCAGTATTTT
TRBJ2-1,TRBV5-6,NA,NA,CASSPANSEGEQFF,TGTGCCAGCAGCCCAGCGAATTCCGAGGGTGAGCAGTTCTTC
TRBJ1-2,TRBV9,NA,NA,CASSVPQGLGGYTF,TGTGCCAGCAGCGTACCCCAGGGATTGGGCGGCTACACCTTC
TRBJ1-1,TRBV28,NA,NA,CASTPPGLGTEAFF,TGTGCCAGCACCCCCCCGGGGTTGGGCACTGAAGCTTTCTTT
TRBJ2-5,TRBV28,NA,TRBD2,CASSRGLAGVVETQYF,TGTGCCAGCAGTCGTGGACTAGCGGGAGTGGTTGAGACCCAGTACTTC
TRBJ1-2,TRBV28,NA,NA,CASSSPGVPNYGYTF,TGTGCCAGCAGTTCTCCGGGGGTCCCTAACTATGGCTACACCTTC
TRBJ2-7,TRBV7-2,NA,NA,CASSLAGGGNEQYF,TGTGCCAGCAGCTTAGCGGGAGGGGGGAACGAGCAGTACTTC
TRBJ2-3,TRBV18,NA,NA,CASSPGGGTDTQYF,TGTGCCAGCTCCCCCGGTGGAGGCACAGATACGCAGTATTTT
TRBJ1-4,TRBV6-5,NA,TRBD1,CASSRTGGEKLFF,TGTGCCAGCAGCCGGACAGGGGGTGAAAAACTGTTTTTT
TRBJ2-5,TRBV5-8,NA,TRBD2,CASSLGLERGEETQYF,TGTGCCAGCAGCTTGGGGCTCGAACGGGGGGAAGAGACCCAGTACTTC
TRBJ2-3,TRBV10-3,NA,TRBD2,CAISESSGSADTQYF,TGTGCCATCAGTGAATCTAGCGGGAGCGCAGATACGCAGTATTTT
TRBJ2-3,TRBV29-1,NA,TRBD1,CSVELSPGQGRTDTQYF,TGCAGCGTTGAATTAAGCCCCGGACAGGGCCGCACAGATACGCAGTATTTT
TRBJ2-1,TRBV27,NA,TRBD2,CASSPRGSGGNEQFF,TGTGCCAGCAGTCCCCGGGGTAGCGGGGGGAATGAGCAGTTCTTC
TRBJ1-2,TRBV6-4,NA,TRBD1,CASSPGTAANYGYTF,TGTGCCAGCAGCCCCGGGACAGCAGCTAACTATGGCTACACCTTC
TRBJ1-1,TRBV5-6,once,NA,CASSRIGRENTEAFF,TGTGCCAGCAGCCGGATCGGCAGGGAGAACACTGAAGCTTTCTTT
TRBJ2-1,TRBV19,NA,TRBD2,CASKALAGVVEQFF,TGTGCCAGTAAGGCACTAGCGGGAGTGGTTGAGCAGTTCTTC
TRBJ1-6,TRBV2,NA,NA,CASTEVGDSPLHF,TGTGCCAGCACCGAGGTGGGGGATTCACCCCTCCACTTT
TRBJ2-1,TRBV28,NA,NA,CAPLWRRYNEQFF,TGTGCCCCATTATGGCGGCGATACAATGAGCAGTTCTTC
TRBJ2-5,TRBV27,NA,NA,CASSLLGRPGGETQYF,TGTGCCAGCAGTTTATTGGGGCGGCCGGGTGGAGAGACCCAGTACTTC
TRBJ1-4,TRBV9,NA,TRBD1,CASSPGQVMASNEKLFF,TGTGCCAGCAGCCCCGGACAGGTCATGGCGTCTAATGAAAAACTGTTTTTT